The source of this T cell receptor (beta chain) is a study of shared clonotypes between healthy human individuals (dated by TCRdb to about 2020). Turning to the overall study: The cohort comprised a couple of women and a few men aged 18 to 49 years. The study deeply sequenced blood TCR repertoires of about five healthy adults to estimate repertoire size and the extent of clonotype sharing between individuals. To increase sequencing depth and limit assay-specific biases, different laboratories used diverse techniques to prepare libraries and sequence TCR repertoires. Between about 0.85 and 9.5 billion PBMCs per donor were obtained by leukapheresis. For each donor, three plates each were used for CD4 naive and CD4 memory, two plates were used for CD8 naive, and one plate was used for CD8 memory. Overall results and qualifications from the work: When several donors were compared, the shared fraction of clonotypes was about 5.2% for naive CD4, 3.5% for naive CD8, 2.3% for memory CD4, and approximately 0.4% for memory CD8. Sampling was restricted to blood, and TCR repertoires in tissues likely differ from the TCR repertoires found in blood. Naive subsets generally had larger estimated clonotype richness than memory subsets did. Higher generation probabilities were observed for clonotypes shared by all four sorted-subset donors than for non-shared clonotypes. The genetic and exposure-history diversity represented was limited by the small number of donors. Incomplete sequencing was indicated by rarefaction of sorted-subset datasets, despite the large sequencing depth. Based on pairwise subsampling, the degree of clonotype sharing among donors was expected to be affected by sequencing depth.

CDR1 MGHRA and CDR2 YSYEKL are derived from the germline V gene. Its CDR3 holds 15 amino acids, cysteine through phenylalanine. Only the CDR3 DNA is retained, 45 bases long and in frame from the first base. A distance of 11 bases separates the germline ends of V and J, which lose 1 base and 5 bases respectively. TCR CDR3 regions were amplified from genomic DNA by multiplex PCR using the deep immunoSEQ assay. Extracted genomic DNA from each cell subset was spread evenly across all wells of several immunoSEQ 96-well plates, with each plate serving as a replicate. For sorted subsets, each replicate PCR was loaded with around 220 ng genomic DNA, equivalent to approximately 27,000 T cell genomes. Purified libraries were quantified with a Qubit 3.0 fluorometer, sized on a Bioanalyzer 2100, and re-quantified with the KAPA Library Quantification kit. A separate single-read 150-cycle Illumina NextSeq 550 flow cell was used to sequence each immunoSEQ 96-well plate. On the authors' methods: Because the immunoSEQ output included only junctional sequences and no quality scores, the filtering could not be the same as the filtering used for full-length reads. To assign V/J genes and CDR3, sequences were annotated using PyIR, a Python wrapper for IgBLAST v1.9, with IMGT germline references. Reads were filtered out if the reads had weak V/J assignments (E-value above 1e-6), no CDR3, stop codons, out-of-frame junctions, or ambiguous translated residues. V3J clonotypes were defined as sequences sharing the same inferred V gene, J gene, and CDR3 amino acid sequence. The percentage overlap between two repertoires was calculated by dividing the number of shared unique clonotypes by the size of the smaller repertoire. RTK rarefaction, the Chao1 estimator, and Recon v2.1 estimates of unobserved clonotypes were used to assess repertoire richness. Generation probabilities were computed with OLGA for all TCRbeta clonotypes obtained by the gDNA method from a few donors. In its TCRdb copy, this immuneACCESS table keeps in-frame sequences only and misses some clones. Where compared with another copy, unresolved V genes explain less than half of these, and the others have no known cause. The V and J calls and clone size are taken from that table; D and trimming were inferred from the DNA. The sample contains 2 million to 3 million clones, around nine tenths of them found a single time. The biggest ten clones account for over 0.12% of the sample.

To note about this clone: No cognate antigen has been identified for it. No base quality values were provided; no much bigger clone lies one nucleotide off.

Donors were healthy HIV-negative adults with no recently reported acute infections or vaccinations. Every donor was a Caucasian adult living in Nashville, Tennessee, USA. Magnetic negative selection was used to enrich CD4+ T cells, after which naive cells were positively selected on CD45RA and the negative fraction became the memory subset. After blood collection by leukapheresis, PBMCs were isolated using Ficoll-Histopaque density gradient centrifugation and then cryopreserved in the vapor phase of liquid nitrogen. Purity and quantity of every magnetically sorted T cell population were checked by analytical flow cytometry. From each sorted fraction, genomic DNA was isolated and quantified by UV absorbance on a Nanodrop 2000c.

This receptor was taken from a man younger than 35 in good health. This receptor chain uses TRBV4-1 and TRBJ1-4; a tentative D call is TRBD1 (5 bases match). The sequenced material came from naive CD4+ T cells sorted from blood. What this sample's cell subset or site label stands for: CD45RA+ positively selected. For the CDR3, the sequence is CASSQGRQGNEKLFF. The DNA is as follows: TGCGCCAGCAGCCAAGGCCGGCAGGGCAATGAAAAACTGTTTTTT.